One TCR beta chain is described in this entry. Its antigen is undetermined. This CDR3 spans 13 amino acids. CDR1 KGHDR and CDR2 SFDVKD come from the germline V gene. V was shortened by 1 base and J by 6 bases, with 8 bases between the two germline ends. The sample belongs to a study of spatial heterogeneity in lung cancer. About the research overall: Detected beta-chain sequences consistently exceeded alpha-chain sequences. Each unique TCR and UMI combination was seen more than ten times on average in raw reads.

General study findings and limits: The appearance of ubiquitous expanded tumor TCRs in blood was greater at resection than follow-up.

This sample's time point: sample taken at primary tumor resection. Unsorted whole RNA from tumor, nontumor lung or frozen PBMC underwent sequencing. TCRdb called the 5' RACE reads again in MiXCR, with one record for every CDR3 protein. The data contain 60,000 or so distinct CDR3 sequences, 6.3% of them singletons. The rearrangement joins TRBV24-1 to TRBJ1-2, with no clear D. The receptor comes from a female donor with early-stage non-small cell lung cancer. The source was PBMCs, collected at surgery. DNA of the CDR3: TGTGCCACCAGTGATTTTTACGGGGATGGCTACACCTTC. Protein product: CATSDFYGDGYTF.